A selection of T cell receptor beta chains follows, all from one sample in a study of T-cell memory formation after mild COVID-19. TCRdb processed the 5' RACE reads anew with MiXCR; each CDR3 protein has one entry. The table shows hundreds of thousands of distinct CDR3 sequences, with about 22% occurring only once. Sequenced material: PBMCs or a T cell subset sorted from them (not recorded which). All receptors derive from an adult woman who had mild COVID-19 (a few samples of this study predate the infection). Cell type and time point are not known. Each CDR3 is given without its conserved first and last residue. The order of the fields is V gene, J gene, CDR3 protein.

TRBV7-2	TRBJ1-1	ASSYRGSRGTEAF
TRBV12-3/TRBV12-4	TRBJ2-7	ASSLYRGQGGNYEQY
TRBV5-1	TRBJ2-1	ASSRTQHIDEQF
TRBV7-6	TRBJ2-5	ASLPGLAGGQETQY
TRBV14	TRBJ2-1	ASSQARLNEQF
TRBV9	TRBJ2-1	ASSVDRGWMSEQF
TRBV7-9	TRBJ2-1	ASTPGTGDVGEQF
TRBV5-1	TRBJ1-1	ASSSQNTEAF
TRBV7-9	TRBJ2-1	ASAWAASSYNEQF
TRBV13	TRBJ2-5	ASSLGRRMKTQY
TRBV7-2	TRBJ2-1	ASSFGTASYNEQF
TRBV7-9	TRBJ2-3	ASSPGQPALLSTDTQY
TRBV29-1	TRBJ2-5	SVSDRGETQY
TRBV6-6	TRBJ2-7	ASGDLTGFSEQY
TRBV4-1	TRBJ2-7	ASSQDTRISYEQY
TRBV3-1	TRBJ2-5	ASSRIKETQY
TRBV5-1	TRBJ2-7	ASSLSGGGREQY
TRBV18	TRBJ1-2	ASSPRLYGYT
TRBV5-1	TRBJ2-1	ASSFIGGNPYNEQF
TRBV7-9	TRBJ1-2	ASSSTQGTYGYT
TRBV7-8	TRBJ2-2	ASSLRARGELF
TRBV9	TRBJ2-7	ASSGDDWEQY
TRBV12-3/TRBV12-4	TRBJ2-3	ASSSRLAGASTQY
TRBV6-2/TRBV6-3	TRBJ1-5	ASSYPRQGRNQPQH
TRBV7-8	TRBJ1-1	ASSSLTGETEAF
TRBV5-6	TRBJ2-7	ASNERQGVITYEQY
TRBV5-1	TRBJ2-1	ASSPLESGSYNEQF
TRBV12-3/TRBV12-4	TRBJ2-1	ASSVDQAGEQF
TRBV5-1	TRBJ2-3	ASSEDRVSTDTQY
TRBV27	TRBJ2-5	ARVGTTSYAKETQY
TRBV7-3	TRBJ2-5	ASSWAPGETQY
TRBV7-2	TRBJ2-3	ASSRDYLSTDTQY
TRBV10-3	TRBJ2-7	AISDPQAGVYEQY
TRBV5-1	TRBJ1-5	ASSWQGDQPQH
TRBV24-1	TRBJ2-2	ATRGLAETGELF
TRBV6-5	TRBJ1-2	ASTPGGASYGYT
TRBV29-1	TRBJ2-1	SVVWSSGSLDEQF
TRBV27	TRBJ2-2	ASSPVQGTNTGELF
TRBV4-3	TRBJ2-1	ASSQDLLAGANEQF
TRBV24-1	TRBJ2-2	ATSDLRLAGGTGELF
TRBV15	TRBJ2-1	ATSRTDRYNEQF
TRBV4-3	TRBJ2-7	ASSQYLAYSYEQY
TRBV7-6	TRBJ2-7	ASSLAGAYYEQY